Listed here is a single T cell receptor (beta chain). This clone was observed a handful of times. Its binding antigen is unknown. No base qualities exist here, and no much larger clone lies one base off it. The sample is drawn from a study of cytomegalovirus exposure and HLA in healthy donors (dated by TCRdb to the late 2010s). Study-level background: An earlier analysis of around 600 of the donors reported roughly 300 Gb of sequence data and about 100 million unique TCR beta sequences from about 179 million T cells. Approximately 330 gigabases of sequencing data and roughly 80 million unique TCR sequences made up an early release that covered 500 to 700 HLA-typed donors. Every discovery cohort repertoire had been produced on one sequencing platform. To predict cytomegalovirus infection status, the study brought together high-throughput TCR immunosequencing, statistical association of individual TCRs with disease status, and machine learning. To study patterns of TCR occurrence, a later analysis re-analyzed previously published TCR beta repertoires from several hundred donors and added high-resolution HLA genotyping. The number of donors typed differed by locus, with roughly 629-640 for A, B, C, DRB1 and DQB1, roughly 520 for DQA1, 600 to 610 for DPA1, and about 450 for DPB1. A handful of DR-DQ haplotypes were treated as single units for association and clustering because of strong linkage in the cohort. A separate validation cohort of some 130 different subjects was used in addition to the 666-subject first cohort. The study aimed to test whether cataloging public T cell receptors could reveal signatures of past pathogen exposure. To decide whether each TCR beta V gene segment behaved as functional or pseudogenic, an earlier analysis of fewer than 750 of the donors relied on high-throughput TCR beta sequencing. Donor age, sex, ethnicity and CMV serostatus were compiled together with the repertoire data. On average, roughly 240,000 unique TCR beta nucleotide sequences were sequenced per donor among a few hundred genotyped donors of the cohort, with 15% to 20% of those sequences being non-productive. Of the approximately 400 genotyped donors, less than 90% were placed in the genetic ancestry cluster associated with self-reported Caucasian donors. Using immunosequencing, the study profiled T cell repertoires from about 610 subjects and related those repertoires to cytomegalovirus serostatus. In a later genetic analysis, genome-wide SNP genotypes for about three fifths of the roughly 670 donors were used, and that subset was treated as a discovery cohort. Class I and class II HLA loci were covered by the typing at four-digit resolution. The later analysis used no new phenotypic data to find candidate immune exposures, relying instead on TCR beta sequences and their occurrence across donors. Here is what the overall study found, with its caveats: According to the authors, the approach could potentially be generalized to other disease states and immunological phenotypes. Most CMV-associated TCR beta chains appeared to be HLA-restricted in a later analysis, and the HLA associations seemed to be driven largely by CMV exposure. According to a later analysis, TCR association rates differed among HLA loci, with DRB1 alleles showing the most associated TCRs and HLA-C alleles showing the fewest. A group of highly shared sequence variants was considered likely to be a technical artifact of the sequencing pipeline. In a later analysis, HLA-associated TCR beta chains showed more clonal expansion and lower generation probabilities than non-associated chains that were equally common. The study listed 164 TCR beta chains as associated with cytomegalovirus. Because some donors lacked HLA typing at each locus, the association tests relied only on the typed subset. In vitro tests confirmed that a few of the cytomegalovirus-associated TCR beta chains recognize cytomegalovirus antigens. In a later analysis, about 17,000 TCR beta sequences were associated with specific HLA alleles at a false discovery rate of 0.05. In a later genetic analysis, a missense DCLRE1C variant was associated with V-gene and J-gene trimming of TCR beta chains, and the association was replicated in an independent cohort. About 17 rarely observed V segments, including chromosome 9 orphons, were excluded from the earlier analysis of just under 600 of the donors because counts were too low. An earlier analysis of approximately 500 of the donors showed that most TCR beta V segments appeared in productive rearrangements either about 87% or about 30% of the time, which broadly matched IMGT annotations. Most TCR sequences were seen in very few donors, while some public TCRs were found in many individuals. The classifier was reported to diagnose cytomegalovirus status with high specificity and sensitivity in both the original and validation cohorts. Correlated functional status among segregating V segments might be attributable to linkage disequilibrium, but an unknown experimental factor could not be ruled out. Assigning TCR associations to individual alleles was difficult when HLA alleles, especially DR and DQ, strongly co-occurred. Some IMGT-functional V segments, including TRBV6-2 and TRBV6-3, could not be told apart with the 87-base-pair reads, so those segments were excluded. In this cohort, only TCR beta chains were sequenced, and detectable features were limited by the absence of alpha or paired-chain data. The presence/absence analyses assumed that sequencing depth was roughly uniform across donors, and that assumption may not be true. The only immune exposure information available for the cohort was CMV serostatus. A further reported finding was that TCR beta sequences accurately predicted the HLA-A and HLA-B alleles for most subjects in the first cohort. In a later analysis, several top co-occurrence clusters were reported to appear linked to parvovirus B19, influenza, CMV and Epstein-Barr virus. According to a later genetic analysis, donors in an Asian-associated ancestry cluster had fewer N-insertions in productive TCRs than the approximately 630-donor mean.

Library preparation used the immunoSEQ multiplex PCR assay. For the multiplex PCR, a mixture combining 60 forward primers for TCR Vbeta segments and 13 reverse primers for TCR Jbeta segments was used. A multiplex PCR assay on genomic DNA amplified the CDR3 region of rearranged TCR beta genes. Amplified TCR beta libraries were sequenced as 87-base-pair reads on the Illumina HiSeq System. The study's own analysis went as follows. A later analysis tallied some 79 million unique TCR beta chains across the 666 repertoires, and around 10 million of those chains were shared by two or more donors. Raw reads were error-corrected and collapsed into unique sequences with a nearest-neighbor algorithm that merged closely related sequences to remove PCR and sequencing errors. Alignment of CDR3 sequences to IMGT reference sequences was used to assign V, D and J gene segments. For a sequence to be retained, a match of at least six nucleotides was required to both a V gene segment and a J gene segment. A rearrangement was called productive if the CDR3 had no stop codons and remained in frame with V and J, and every other rearrangement was called non-productive. CDR3 was defined by IMGT convention, running from the second conserved V-encoded cysteine to the conserved J-encoded phenylalanine. The earlier analysis of 500 to 600 of the donors excluded sequences that lacked an unambiguous match to a single V gene segment. In an earlier analysis of 587 of the donors, V segments were called functional above 56.7% productive rearrangements and were called segregating when the between-donor standard deviation exceeded 5%. A statistical classification framework was built to diagnose cytomegalovirus status from the catalog of TCR beta chain sequences. A later analysis assigned V and J genes by comparing TCR nucleotide sequences with IMGT/GENE-DB human TR gene sequences. A later analysis assigned CDR3 sequences and most-parsimonious VDJ recombination scenarios with the TCRdist pipeline. In a later analysis, every TCR beta chain was defined by the combination of its CDR3 amino acid sequence and its V-gene family, and reads without a unique V-gene family were dropped. A later analysis removed 550 to 650 highly shared, low-generation-probability nucleotide sequences to deal with suspected cross-contamination and a sequencing artifact. A later analysis calculated a clonal expansion index for each public chain from normalized within-repertoire ranks of inferred template counts. A later analysis computed generation probabilities with a VDJ recombination model fitted to out-of-frame rearrangements, and checked the results against IGoR. A later analysis scored TCR-TCR, TCR-HLA and TCR-CMV co-occurrence with hypergeometric tests, applying a repertoire-size bias correction to TCR pairs. In a later analysis, false discovery rates were estimated by permuting HLA or CMV assignments 20 times. In a later analysis, co-occurring TCRs were grouped using DBSCAN, with TCRdist sequence similarity added in when clustering inside HLA-allele-positive subsets. For co-occurrence clustering, repertoires with fewer than 30,000 or more than 120,000 public chains were excluded, along with several repertoires with anomalous nucleotide sharing. In its TCRdb copy, this immuneACCESS table keeps in-frame sequences only and misses some clones. Where compared with another copy, unresolved V genes explain less than half of these, and the others have no known cause. Clone size and the V and J calls come from that table; the DNA yielded D and trimming. The sample yields about 130,000 clones; approximately 75% were counted once. The ten most abundant clones make up roughly 3% of the sample.

Including the terminal cysteine and phenylalanine, the CDR3 comprises 14 residues. This entry keeps only the CDR3 DNA: 42 bases, framed from base 1. The trim is 0 bases for V and 5 bases for J, with a gap of 14 bases between the germline ends. CDR1 and CDR2 are drawn from the germline V gene (reference sequence): GTSNPN, SVGIG. The cohort consisted of 670 or so healthy bone marrow donors. At the time of sampling, every cohort member was nominally healthy, though immune exposures that went unrecorded were likely present. The donor was CMV seronegative and belonged to the group of 320 or so seronegative cohort members. A peripheral blood sample was collected from each donor, and TCR beta sequencing was performed on peripheral blood mononuclear cells. The Qiagen DNeasy Blood Extraction Kit was used to extract genomic DNA from the blood cell samples.

The receptor's source is a woman between 45 and 65 years old in good health and CMV-seronegative. The V and J segments used are TRBV30 and TRBJ2-7; the D segment could be TRBD1, given 5 matching bases. The sequenced sample consisted of PBMCs. The bases read TGTGCCTGGAGTGTAGGCCAGGGCGTCAACGAGCAGTACTTC. It encodes CAWSVGQGVNEQYF.